A selection of T cell receptor beta chains follows, all from one sample in a study of cytomegalovirus exposure and HLA in healthy donors. The method was immunoSEQ multiplex PCR; TCRdb's version includes in-frame clones alone and lacks a portion of them. The sample shows roughly 86,000 clones, about 80% of them seen only once. Material for sequencing was PBMCs. The receptors come from a female donor in good health and CMV-seronegative. Both conserved end residues are part of each CDR3. Each record gives: clone size, D gene, J gene, V gene, CDR3 protein, CDR3 DNA. The D gene is left open where the match is weak. Clone size, where shown, is once, few, many, or a class for clones that have expanded.

-,TRBD1,TRBJ1-5,TRBV5-1,CASSLDLGHRGLYNQPQHF,TGCGCCAGCAGCTTGGATCTTGGGCACAGGGGGCTCTACAATCAGCCCCAGCATTTT
-,TRBD1,TRBJ1-1,TRBV7-9,CASSYTGGNTEAFF,TGTGCCAGCAGTTATACAGGGGGTAACACTGAAGCTTTCTTT
-,-,TRBJ1-1,TRBV6-4,CASSDEEGPGTEAFF,TGTGCCAGCAGTGACGAGGAGGGGCCAGGGACTGAAGCTTTCTTT
once,-,TRBJ2-5,TRBV29-1,CSVEGQGKGETQYF,TGCAGCGTTGAGGGGCAGGGTAAAGGGGAGACCCAGTACTTC
-,TRBD1,TRBJ1-5,TRBV7-6,CATTSILDRVNQPQHF,TGTGCCACTACCTCTATCCTGGACAGGGTCAATCAGCCCCAGCATTTT
-,-,TRBJ1-3,TRBV6-1,CASSEVANRHSGNTIYF,TGTGCCAGCAGTGAAGTAGCGAACAGACACTCTGGAAACACCATATATTTT
-,-,TRBJ1-2,TRBV5-6,CASSDGQTYGYTF,TGCGCCAGCAGCGATGGACAGACCTATGGCTACACCTTC
-,-,TRBJ2-1,TRBV5-1,CASSLEQSNYNEQFF,TGCGCCAGCAGCTTAGAACAGAGCAACTACAATGAGCAGTTCTTC
-,-,TRBJ2-5,TRBV5-1,CASSLAGDRPYQETQYF,TGCGCCAGCAGCTTGGCCGGTGACAGACCGTACCAAGAGACCCAGTACTTC
-,-,TRBJ2-7,TRBV18,CASSPERIHEQYF,TGTGCCAGCTCACCGGAGAGGATCCACGAGCAGTACTTC
-,TRBD1,TRBJ2-7,TRBV29-1,CSVRTGPDEQYF,TGCAGCGTCCGGACAGGGCCGGACGAGCAGTACTTC
-,TRBD1,TRBJ2-7,TRBV28,CASSLSGQGYEQYF,TGTGCCAGCAGTTTATCTGGACAGGGTTACGAGCAGTACTTC
few,-,TRBJ1-5,TRBV28,CASRDSPNQPQHF,TGTGCCAGCAGAGACAGCCCAAATCAGCCCCAGCATTTT
once,TRBD2,TRBJ2-5,TRBV5-4,CASSLGSGANQETQYF,TGTGCCAGCAGCTTGGGTAGCGGGGCAAACCAAGAGACCCAGTACTTC
-,-,TRBJ2-2,TRBV14,CASSQDIIRTGELFF,TGTGCCAGCAGCCAAGATATAATCCGCACCGGGGAGCTGTTTTTT
once,TRBD1,TRBJ1-5,TRBV28,CASRYGTGYNQPQHF,TGTGCCAGCAGGTACGGGACAGGTTACAATCAGCCCCAGCATTTT
-,-,TRBJ1-2,TRBV28,CASSQTVNYTF,TGTGCCAGCAGCCAGACAGTTAACTACACCTTC
-,TRBD1,TRBJ1-4,TRBV5-8,CASSSGRDSNIEKLFF,TGTGCCAGCAGCTCTGGAAGGGACAGTAATATCGAAAAACTGTTTTTT
-,TRBD2,TRBJ2-5,TRBV19,CASSRGGLAGEETQYF,TGTGCCAGTAGTAGGGGGGGACTAGCGGGGGAAGAGACCCAGTACTTC
-,TRBD2,TRBJ2-1,TRBV5-4,CASRGGASGSFPTNEQFF,TGTGCCAGCAGGGGAGGGGCTAGCGGGAGTTTCCCCACCAATGAGCAGTTCTTC
few,-,TRBJ1-1,TRBV7-9,CASSLEEGQGNTEAFF,TGTGCCAGCAGCTTAGAAGAAGGCCAGGGGAACACTGAAGCTTTCTTT
few,TRBD2,TRBJ2-7,TRBV4-3,CASSQDPIAGVSYEQYF,TGCGCCAGCAGCCAAGATCCTATTGCGGGGGTTTCCTACGAGCAGTACTTC
-,TRBD1,TRBJ2-2,TRBV29-1,CSAGQGDSGELFF,TGCAGCGCTGGACAGGGGGATAGTGGGGAGCTGTTTTTT
-,TRBD1,TRBJ1-1,TRBV6-6,CASTTGATEAFF,TGTGCCAGCACGACAGGGGCTACTGAAGCTTTCTTT
-,TRBD1,TRBJ2-7,TRBV5-6,CASSPTGAYEQYF,TGTGCCAGCAGCCCGACAGGGGCCTACGAGCAGTACTTC
-,TRBD1,TRBJ1-1,TRBV4-1,CASSQAGTANTEAFF,TGCGCCAGCAGCCAAGCTGGGACAGCAAACACTGAAGCTTTCTTT
few,-,TRBJ1-2,TRBV5-5,CASSPNREFYGYTF,TGTGCCAGCAGCCCTAACAGGGAATTCTATGGCTACACCTTC
-,TRBD1,TRBJ1-2,TRBV11-1,CASSLTTGGVSGYTF,TGTGCCAGCAGCTTAACCACAGGGGGCGTAAGCGGCTACACCTTC
once,-,TRBJ1-2,TRBV29-1,CSVFPSGTPGGRNYGYTF,TGCAGCGTCTTCCCCTCCGGGACGCCCGGGGGGCGTAACTATGGCTACACCTTC
-,-,TRBJ1-4,TRBV6-4,CASSETGGRNEKLFF,TGTGCCAGCAGCGAAACGGGGGGTCGAAATGAAAAACTGTTTTTT
-,TRBD2,TRBJ2-1,TRBV7-9,CASSLGTRVDNEQFF,TGTGCCAGCAGCTTAGGGACTAGAGTGGATAATGAGCAGTTCTTC
-,TRBD1,TRBJ1-4,TRBV2,CASSKQGRNEKLFF,TGTGCCAGCAGTAAACAGGGGAGAAATGAAAAACTGTTTTTT
-,-,TRBJ1-4,TRBV7-6,CASSVGRAINEKLFF,TGTGCCAGCAGCGTGGGGAGGGCTATAAATGAAAAACTGTTTTTT
-,-,TRBJ1-3,TRBV7-6,CASIGSGNTIYF,TGTGCCAGCATCGGGTCTGGAAACACCATATATTTT
-,TRBD2,TRBJ2-5,TRBV13,CASSWRAGGLKTQYF,TGTGCCAGCAGCTGGCGGGCGGGAGGGCTAAAGACCCAGTACTTC
-,TRBD1,TRBJ1-4,TRBV5-4,CASSRGQGNEKLFF,TGTGCCAGCAGCCGTGGACAGGGTAATGAAAAACTGTTTTTT
-,TRBD2,TRBJ2-7,TRBV15,CATSRDSLVLGLAGDRVEQYF,TGTGCCACCAGCAGAGATTCCCTAGTTCTCGGACTAGCGGGAGACAGGGTCGAGCAGTACTTC
-,-,TRBJ1-1,TRBV6-6,CASSQTGLMNTEAFF,TGTGCCAGCAGTCAGACAGGTTTGATGAACACTGAAGCTTTCTTT
once,-,TRBJ1-5,TRBV6-4,CANSFGLGTLRDQPQHF,TGTGCCAACTCCTTTGGGCTCGGGACACTTAGGGATCAGCCCCAGCATTTT
few,TRBD1,TRBJ1-2,TRBV5-4,CASSSGQGGFDGYTF,TGTGCCAGCAGCTCGGGACAGGGTGGATTCGATGGCTACACCTTC
few,-,TRBJ1-1,TRBV11-3,CASSLEHYTEAFF,TGTGCCAGCAGCTTAGAACATTACACTGAAGCTTTCTTT
-,TRBD2,TRBJ2-1,TRBV5-4,CASSLVGGWSYNEQFF,TGTGCCAGCAGCTTGGTGGGAGGGTGGTCCTACAATGAGCAGTTCTTC
-,-,TRBJ2-3,TRBV5-1,CASSLAATSTDTQYF,TGCGCCAGCAGCCTGGCCGCTACTAGCACAGATACGCAGTATTTT
-,TRBD1,TRBJ1-2,TRBV2,CATQGSRPGARYGYTF,TGTGCAACACAGGGGAGTAGGCCAGGGGCTCGATATGGCTACACCTTC
-,TRBD2,TRBJ2-5,TRBV9,CASSVASGGAWETQYF,TGTGCCAGCAGCGTAGCTAGCGGGGGGGCATGGGAGACCCAGTACTTC
-,TRBD2,TRBJ2-7,TRBV11-2,CASSLDLAGIEQYF,TGTGCCAGCAGCTTAGATCTAGCGGGGATCGAGCAGTACTTC
-,TRBD2,TRBJ2-7,TRBV5-6,CASSSPAGTSGVYEQYF,TGTGCCAGCAGCTCTCCGGCCGGGACTAGCGGGGTTTACGAGCAGTACTTC
-,-,TRBJ1-1,TRBV5-1,CASSFGSQGVEAFF,TGCGCCAGCAGCTTCGGAAGTCAAGGGGTAGAAGCTTTCTTT
few,-,TRBJ1-5,TRBV5-5,CASSGTGNQPQHF,TGTGCCAGCAGCGGTACAGGCAATCAGCCCCAGCATTTT
-,-,TRBJ1-6,TRBV2,CASSEERNSPLHF,TGTGCCAGCAGCGAGGAAAGGAATTCACCCCTCCACTTT
-,-,TRBJ2-2,TRBV30,CAWSTGTGELFF,TGTGCCTGGAGTACAGGGACCGGGGAGCTGTTTTTT
-,TRBD2,TRBJ2-7,TRBV5-4,CASSQGLAGGPEQYF,TGTGCCAGCAGCCAGGGACTAGCGGGGGGGCCCGAGCAGTACTTC
-,TRBD1,TRBJ1-5,TRBV18,CASSLDRGPGNQPQHF,TGTGCCAGCTCACTTGACAGGGGCCCGGGCAATCAGCCCCAGCATTTT
once,-,TRBJ2-7,TRBV7-9,CASSLLDSGEQYF,TGTGCCAGCAGCTTATTGGACTCCGGCGAGCAGTACTTC
-,-,TRBJ2-7,TRBV5-1,CASSLRGNREQYF,TGCGCCAGCAGCTTGCGGGGGAACAGGGAGCAGTACTTC
-,-,TRBJ2-7,TRBV5-4,CASSLAGGLTYEQYF,TGTGCCAGCAGCTTGGCAGGGGGGCTCACCTACGAGCAGTACTTC
once,-,TRBJ1-1,TRBV9,CASSVEGLTGNTEAFF,TGTGCCAGCAGCGTAGAGGGGTTGACAGGGAACACTGAAGCTTTCTTT